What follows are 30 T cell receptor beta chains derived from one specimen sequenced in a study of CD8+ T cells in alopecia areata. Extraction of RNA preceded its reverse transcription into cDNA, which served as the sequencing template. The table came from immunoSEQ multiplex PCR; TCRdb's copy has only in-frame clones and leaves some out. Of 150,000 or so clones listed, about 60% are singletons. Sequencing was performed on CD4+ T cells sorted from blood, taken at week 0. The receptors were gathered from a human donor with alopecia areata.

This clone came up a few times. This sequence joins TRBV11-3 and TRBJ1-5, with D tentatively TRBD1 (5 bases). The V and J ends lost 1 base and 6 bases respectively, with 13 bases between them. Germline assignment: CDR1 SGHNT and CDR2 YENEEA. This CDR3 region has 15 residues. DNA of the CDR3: TGTGCCAGCAGCTTAGCCAGCAGGGTGGGTCAGCCCCAGCATTTT. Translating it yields CASSLASRVGQPQHF.

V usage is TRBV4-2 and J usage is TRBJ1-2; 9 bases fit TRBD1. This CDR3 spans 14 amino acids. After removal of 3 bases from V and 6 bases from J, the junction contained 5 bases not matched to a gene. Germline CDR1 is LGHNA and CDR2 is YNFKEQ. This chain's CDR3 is CASSHVGQGNGYTF. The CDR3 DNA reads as TGTGCCAGCAGCCATGTTGGACAGGGGAATGGCTACACCTTC.

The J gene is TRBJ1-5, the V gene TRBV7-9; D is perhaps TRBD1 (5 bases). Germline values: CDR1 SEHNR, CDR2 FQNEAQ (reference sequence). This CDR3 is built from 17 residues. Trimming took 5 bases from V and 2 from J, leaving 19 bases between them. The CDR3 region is CASSPLRGTGRNQPQHF. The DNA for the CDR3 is TGTGCCAGCAGCCCACTTCGGGGGACGGGGCGCAATCAGCCCCAGCATTTT.

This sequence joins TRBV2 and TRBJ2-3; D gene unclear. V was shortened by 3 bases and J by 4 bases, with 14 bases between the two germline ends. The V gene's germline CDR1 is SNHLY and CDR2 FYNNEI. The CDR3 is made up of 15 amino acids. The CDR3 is CASSDPVGVADTQYF. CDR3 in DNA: TGTGCCAGCAGTGATCCGGTGGGCGTGGCAGATACGCAGTATTTT.

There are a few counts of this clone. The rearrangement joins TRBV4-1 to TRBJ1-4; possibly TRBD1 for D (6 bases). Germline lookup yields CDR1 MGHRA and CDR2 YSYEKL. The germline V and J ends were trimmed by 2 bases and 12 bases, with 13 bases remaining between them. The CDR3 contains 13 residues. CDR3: CASSQFRGLELFF. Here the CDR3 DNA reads TGCGCCAGCAGCCAATTCAGGGGACTGGAACTGTTTTTT.

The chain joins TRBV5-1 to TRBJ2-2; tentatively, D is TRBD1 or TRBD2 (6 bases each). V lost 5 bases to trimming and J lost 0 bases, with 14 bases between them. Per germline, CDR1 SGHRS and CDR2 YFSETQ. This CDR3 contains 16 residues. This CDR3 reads CASRGGAEANTGELFF. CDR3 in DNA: TGCGCCAGCAGGGGGGGCGCGGAAGCGAACACCGGGGAGCTGTTTTTT.

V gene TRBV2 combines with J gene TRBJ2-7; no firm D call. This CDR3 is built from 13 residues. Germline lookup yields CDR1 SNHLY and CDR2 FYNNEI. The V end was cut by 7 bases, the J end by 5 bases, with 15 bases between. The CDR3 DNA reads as TGTGCCAGCACGGTGTTCTGGTCCGACGAGCAGTACTTC. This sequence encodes CASTVFWSDEQYF.

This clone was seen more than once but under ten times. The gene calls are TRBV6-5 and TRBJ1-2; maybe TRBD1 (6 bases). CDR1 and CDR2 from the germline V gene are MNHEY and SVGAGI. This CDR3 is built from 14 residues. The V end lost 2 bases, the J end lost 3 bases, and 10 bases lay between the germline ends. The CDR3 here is CASSYREGDYGYTF. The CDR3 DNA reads TGTGCCAGCAGTTACCGAGAGGGGGACTATGGCTACACCTTC.

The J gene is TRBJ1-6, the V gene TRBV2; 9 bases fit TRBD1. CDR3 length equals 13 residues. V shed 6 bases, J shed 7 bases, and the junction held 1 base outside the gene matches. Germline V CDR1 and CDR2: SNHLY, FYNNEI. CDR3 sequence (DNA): TGTGCCAGCAGGGGACAGGGAAATTCACCCCTCCACTTT. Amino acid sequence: CASRGQGNSPLHF.

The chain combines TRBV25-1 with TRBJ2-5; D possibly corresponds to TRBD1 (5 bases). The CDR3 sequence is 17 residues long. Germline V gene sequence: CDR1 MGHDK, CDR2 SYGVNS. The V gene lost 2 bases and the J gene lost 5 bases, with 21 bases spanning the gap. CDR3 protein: CASSENSGTWGLETQYF. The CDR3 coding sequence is TGTGCCAGCAGTGAAAATTCCGGTACCTGGGGCCTGGAGACCCAGTACTTC.

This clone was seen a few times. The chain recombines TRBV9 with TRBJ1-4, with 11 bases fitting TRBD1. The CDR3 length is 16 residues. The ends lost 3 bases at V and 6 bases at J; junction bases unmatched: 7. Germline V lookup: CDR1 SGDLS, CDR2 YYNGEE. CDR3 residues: CASSAGQGALDEKLFF. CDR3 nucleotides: TGTGCCAGCAGCGCTGGACAGGGGGCGTTGGATGAAAAACTGTTTTTT.

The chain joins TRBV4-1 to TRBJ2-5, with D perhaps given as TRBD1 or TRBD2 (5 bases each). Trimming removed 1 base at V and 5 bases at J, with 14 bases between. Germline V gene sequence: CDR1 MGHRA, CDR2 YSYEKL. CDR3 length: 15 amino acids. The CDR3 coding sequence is TGCGCCAGCAGCCAAGGGGACCTTGACGGGGAGACCCAGTACTTC. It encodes CASSQGDLDGETQYF.

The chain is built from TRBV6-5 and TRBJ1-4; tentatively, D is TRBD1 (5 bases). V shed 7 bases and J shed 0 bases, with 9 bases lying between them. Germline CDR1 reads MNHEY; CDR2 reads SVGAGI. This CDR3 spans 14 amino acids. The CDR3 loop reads CASIRGSTNEKLFF. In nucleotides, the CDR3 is TGTGCCAGCATTCGGGGCTCAACTAATGAAAAACTGTTTTTT.

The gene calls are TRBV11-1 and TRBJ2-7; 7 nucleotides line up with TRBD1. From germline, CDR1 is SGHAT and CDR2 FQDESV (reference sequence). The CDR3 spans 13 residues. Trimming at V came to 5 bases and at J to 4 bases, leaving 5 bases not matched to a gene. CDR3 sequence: CASSPDRMYEQYF. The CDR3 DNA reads TGTGCCAGCAGCCCGGACAGGATGTACGAGCAGTACTTC.

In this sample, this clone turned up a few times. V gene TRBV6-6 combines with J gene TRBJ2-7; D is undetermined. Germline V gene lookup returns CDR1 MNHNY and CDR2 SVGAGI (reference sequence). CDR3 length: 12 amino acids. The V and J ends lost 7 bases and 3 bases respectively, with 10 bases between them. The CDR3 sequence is CASTKPSYEQYF. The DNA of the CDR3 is TGTGCCAGCACGAAGCCGAGCTACGAGCAGTACTTC.

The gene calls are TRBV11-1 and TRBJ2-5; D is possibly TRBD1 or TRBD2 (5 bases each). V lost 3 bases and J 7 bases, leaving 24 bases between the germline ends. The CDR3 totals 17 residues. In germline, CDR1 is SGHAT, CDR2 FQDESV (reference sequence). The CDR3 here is CASSLAVGGNWLRTQYF. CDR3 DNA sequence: TGTGCCAGCAGCTTGGCGGTTGGGGGAAATTGGTTGCGGACCCAGTACTTC. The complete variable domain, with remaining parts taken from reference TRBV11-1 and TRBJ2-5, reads EAEVAQSPRYKITEKSQAVAFWCDPISGHATLYWYRQILGQGPELLVQFQDESVVDDSQLPKDRFSAERLKGVDSTLKIQPAELGDSAMYLCASSLAVGGNWLRTQYFGPGTRLLVL.

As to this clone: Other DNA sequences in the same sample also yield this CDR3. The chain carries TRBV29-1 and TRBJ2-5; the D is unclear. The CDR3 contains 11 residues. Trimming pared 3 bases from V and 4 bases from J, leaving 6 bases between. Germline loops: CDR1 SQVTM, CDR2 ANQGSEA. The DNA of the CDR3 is TGCAGCGTTGACACCCCAGAGACCCAGTACTTC. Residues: CSVDTPETQYF.

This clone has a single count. In nucleotides, the CDR3 is TGTGCCAGCAGCTTAGTTGGTAGCGGGGGGGCAGATACGCAGTATTTT. Translation: CASSLVGSGGADTQYF. V is TRBV7-2 and J is TRBJ2-3; 11 nucleotides match TRBD2. CDR1 is SGHTA, CDR2 FQGNSA, per germline. With V trimmed by 1 base and J by 4 bases, 4 bases remained unmatched. The length of the CDR3 is 16 residues.

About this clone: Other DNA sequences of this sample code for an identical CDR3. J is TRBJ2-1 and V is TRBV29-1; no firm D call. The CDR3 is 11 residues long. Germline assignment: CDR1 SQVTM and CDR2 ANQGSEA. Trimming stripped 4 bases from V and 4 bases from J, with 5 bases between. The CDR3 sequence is CSVGQYNEQFF. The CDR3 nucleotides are TGCAGCGTTGGGCAGTACAATGAGCAGTTCTTC.

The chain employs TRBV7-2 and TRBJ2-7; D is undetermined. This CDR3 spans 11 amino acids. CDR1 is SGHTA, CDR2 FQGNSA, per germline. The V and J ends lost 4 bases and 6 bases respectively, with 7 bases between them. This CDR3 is CASSSYVEQYF. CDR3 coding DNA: TGTGCCAGCAGCTCCTACGTCGAGCAGTACTTC.

CDR3 region: CASSLGPAGVTQETQYF. The DNA for the CDR3 is TGTGCCAGCAGCTTAGGCCCAGCGGGGGTCACCCAAGAGACCCAGTACTTC. The chain combines TRBV5-4 with TRBJ2-5; 8 bases line up with TRBD2. CDR1 is SGHNT, CDR2 YYREEE, per germline (reference sequence). Trimming took 2 bases from V and 1 from J; bases not matched to a gene: 10. The CDR3 runs 17 residues.

The CDR3 sequence is CASSLGLAGGTDTQYF. CDR3 in DNA: TGTGCCAGCAGTTTGGGACTAGCGGGGGGCACAGATACGCAGTATTTT. The J gene is TRBJ2-3, the V gene TRBV6-5, with 14 bases aligning to TRBD2. The CDR3 runs 16 residues. Germline V CDR1 and CDR2: MNHEY, SVGAGI. Trimming removed 4 bases from V and 1 base from J; junction bases left unmatched: 1.

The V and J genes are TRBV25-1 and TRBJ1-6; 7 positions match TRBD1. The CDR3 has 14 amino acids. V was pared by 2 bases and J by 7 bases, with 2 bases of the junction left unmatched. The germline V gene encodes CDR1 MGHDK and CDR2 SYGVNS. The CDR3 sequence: CASSEDRENSPLHF. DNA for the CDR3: TGTGCCAGCAGTGAAGACAGGGAAAATTCACCCCTCCACTTT.

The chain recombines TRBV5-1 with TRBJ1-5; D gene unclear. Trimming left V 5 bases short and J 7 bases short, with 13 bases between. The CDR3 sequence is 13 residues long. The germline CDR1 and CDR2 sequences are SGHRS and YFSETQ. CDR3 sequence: CASSEGPGQPQHF. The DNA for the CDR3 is TGCGCCAGCAGTGAGGGCCCGGGACAGCCCCAGCATTTT. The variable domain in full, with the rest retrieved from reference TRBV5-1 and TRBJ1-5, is KAGVTQTPRYLIKTRGQQVTLSCSPISGHRSVSWYQQTPGQGLQFLFEYFSETQRNKGNFPGRFSGRQFSNSRSEMNVSTLELGDSALYLCASSEGPGQPQHFGDGTRLSIL.

The CDR3 loop reads CASSPRQTYSNQPQHF. In nucleotides, the CDR3 is TGTGCCAGCAGTCCGAGACAGACTTATAGCAATCAGCCCCAGCATTTT. The gene calls are TRBV27 and TRBJ1-5; D may be TRBD1 (5 bases). The CDR3 runs to 16 residues. Germline-derived CDR1 and CDR2 are MNHEY and SMNVEV (reference sequence). The germline V and J ends were trimmed by 5 bases and 0 bases, with 14 bases remaining between them.

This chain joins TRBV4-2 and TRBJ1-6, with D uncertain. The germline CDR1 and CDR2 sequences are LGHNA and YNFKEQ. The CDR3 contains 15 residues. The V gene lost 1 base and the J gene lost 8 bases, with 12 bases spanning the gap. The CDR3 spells CASSQGNMRDSPLHF. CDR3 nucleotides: TGTGCCAGCAGCCAAGGCAACATGAGGGATTCACCCCTCCACTTT.

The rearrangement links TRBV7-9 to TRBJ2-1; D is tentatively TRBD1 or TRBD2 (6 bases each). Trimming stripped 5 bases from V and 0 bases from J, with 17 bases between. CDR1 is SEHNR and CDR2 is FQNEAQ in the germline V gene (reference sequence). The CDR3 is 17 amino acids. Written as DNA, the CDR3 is TGTGCCAGCAGCCGACCGGGGGCGTTCAGCTCCTACAATGAGCAGTTCTTC. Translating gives CASSRPGAFSSYNEQFF. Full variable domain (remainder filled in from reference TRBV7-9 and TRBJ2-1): DTGVSQNPRHKITKRGQNVTFRCDPISEHNRLYWYRQTLGQGPEFLTYFQNEAQLEKSRLLSDRFSAERPKGSFSTLEIQRTEQGDSAMYLCASSRPGAFSSYNEQFFGPGTRLTVL.

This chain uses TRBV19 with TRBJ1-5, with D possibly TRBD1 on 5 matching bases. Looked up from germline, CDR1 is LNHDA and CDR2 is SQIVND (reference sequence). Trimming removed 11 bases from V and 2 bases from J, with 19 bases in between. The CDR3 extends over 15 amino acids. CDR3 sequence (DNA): TGTGCCGGTACCGTGACAGCATTGGGCAATCAGCCCCAGCATTTT. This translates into CAGTVTALGNQPQHF.

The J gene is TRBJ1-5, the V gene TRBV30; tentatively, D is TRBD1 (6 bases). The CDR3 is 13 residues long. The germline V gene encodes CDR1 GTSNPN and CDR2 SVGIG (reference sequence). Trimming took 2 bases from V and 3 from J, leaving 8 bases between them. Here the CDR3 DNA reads TGTGCCTGGAGTTACAGGGACAATCAGCCCCAGCATTTT. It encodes CAWSYRDNQPQHF.

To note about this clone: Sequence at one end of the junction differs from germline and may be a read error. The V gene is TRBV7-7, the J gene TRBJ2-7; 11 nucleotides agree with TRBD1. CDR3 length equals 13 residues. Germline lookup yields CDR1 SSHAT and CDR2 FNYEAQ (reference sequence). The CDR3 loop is CASSRDRGYEQYF. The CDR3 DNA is TGTGCTAGCAGCCGGGACAGGGGGTACGAGCAGTACTTC.